This T cell receptor beta chain was obtained from a study of CD8 T cells in Susac syndrome. CDR3 length: 14 amino acids. The trim removed 0 bases at V and 10 bases at J, leaving 6 bases unmatched. CDR1 and CDR2 from the germline V gene are SGDLS and YYNGEE. TCR beta was sequenced from blood CD8+ and CD4+ T cells. The multiple sclerosis controls consisted of treatment-naive patients with relapsing-remitting disease, either stable or active. Negative isolation was used for CD8+ and CD4+ T cells, and FACS enrichment was applied to TEMRA cells. Reverse transcription used roughly 0.5 to 1 ug RNA and random hexamers. TCRdb re-analysed the immunoSEQ multiplex PCR reads in MiXCR, keeping a single row per CDR3 protein. The repertoire consists of 300,000 to 350,000 distinct CDR3 sequences, with 90% to 95% occurring once and the leading ten covering over 0.065%.

This sequence originates from a human donor with multiple sclerosis. The sequencing input was CD4+ T cells from PBMCs. This chain connects TRBV9 to TRBJ2-1; 8 bases are a match to TRBD2. As DNA, the CDR3 is TGTGCCAGCAGCGTAGTATCCTTAGCGGGAGAGCAGTTCTTC. Its protein product is CASSVVSLAGEQFF.